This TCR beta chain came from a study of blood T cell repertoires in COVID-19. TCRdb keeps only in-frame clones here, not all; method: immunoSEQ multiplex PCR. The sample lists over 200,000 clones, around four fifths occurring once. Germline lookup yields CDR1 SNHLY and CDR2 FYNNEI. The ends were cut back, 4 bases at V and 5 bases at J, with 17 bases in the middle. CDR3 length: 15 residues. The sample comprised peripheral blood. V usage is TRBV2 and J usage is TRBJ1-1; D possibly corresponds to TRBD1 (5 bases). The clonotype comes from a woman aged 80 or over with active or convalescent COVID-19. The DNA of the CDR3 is TGTGCCAGCAGTGCGGTCTTGGGCCGGGGGACTGAAGCTTTCTTT. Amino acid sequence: CASSAVLGRGTEAFF.